These 28 T cell receptor beta chains share one sample of origin, sequenced in a study of T cell changes during pregnancy in multiple sclerosis. TCRdb keeps only in-frame clones here, not all; method: immunoSEQ multiplex PCR. Of 40,000 to 50,000 clones in the sample, 90% to 95% are singletons; the top ten hold roughly 10%. Here the sequenced sample was CD8+ T cells from peripheral blood mononuclear cells, taken after pregnancy. The source of these receptors is a female donor with multiple sclerosis, enrolled in a pregnancy study.

The gene calls are TRBV9 and TRBJ1-1; possibly TRBD1 for D (6 bases). Trimming removed 0 bases at V and 12 bases at J, with 12 bases between. CDR1 and CDR2 (germline): SGDLS, YYNGEE. This CDR3 comprises 12 residues. DNA of the CDR3: TGTGCCAGCAGCGTAGAAGGGGGGGAGTCTTTCTTT. It codes for CASSVEGGESFF.

The genes are TRBV10-2 and TRBJ1-6; a possible D gene is TRBD1 (5 bases). The CDR3 runs 12 residues. The V gene lost 10 bases and the J gene lost 8 bases, with 12 bases spanning the gap. Germline lookup yields CDR1 WSHSY and CDR2 SAAADI. The CDR3 reads CATSAGDSPLHF. The DNA for the CDR3 is TGCGCCACCTCAGCGGGGGATTCACCCCTCCACTTT.

This rearrangement joins TRBV11-1 to TRBJ2-7, with 9 positions matching TRBD1. Per the germline V gene, CDR1 is SGHAT and CDR2 is FQDESV (reference sequence). V was clipped by 5 bases and J by 3 bases; unmatched bases: 5. The length of the CDR3 is 14 residues. The CDR3 here is CASSPGQGYYEQYF. In DNA, the CDR3 is TGTGCCAGCAGCCCGGGACAGGGATACTACGAGCAGTACTTC.

The chain employs TRBV9 and TRBJ2-3; weak D call: TRBD2 (6 bases). The CDR3 totals 15 residues. Trimming removed 4 bases at V and 3 bases at J, with 15 bases between. The germline V gene has CDR1 SGDLS and CDR2 YYNGEE. The CDR3 loop reads CASSPSRLETDTQYF. The CDR3 DNA sequence: TGTGCCAGCAGCCCTAGTCGACTAGAAACAGATACGCAGTATTTT.

V is TRBV7-3 and J is TRBJ2-6, with a tentative D call TRBD2 (6 bases). Germline CDR1 is SGHTA and CDR2 is FQGTGA. The CDR3 extends over 14 amino acids. Trimming removed 6 bases at V and 2 bases at J, with 8 bases between. The CDR3 sequence is CASRGGTGANVLTF. CDR3 nucleotides: TGTGCCAGCAGAGGAGGGACTGGGGCCAACGTCCTGACTTTC. Based on the CDR3 plus reference TRBV7-3 and TRBJ2-6, the full variable domain is GAGVSQTPSNKVTEKGKYVELRCDPISGHTALYWYRQSLGQGPEFLIYFQGTGAADDSGLPNDRFFAVRPEGSVSTLKIQRTERGDSAVYLCASRGGTGANVLTFGAGSRLTVL.

V is TRBV27 and J is TRBJ1-2; 7 positions match TRBD1. The CDR3 covers 13 residues. The V gene end was trimmed by 5 bases and the J gene end by 6 bases; junction bases not matched to a gene: 6. In germline, CDR1 is MNHEY, CDR2 SMNVEV (reference sequence). The CDR3 DNA sequence: TGTGCCAGCAGTCCGGGACAGCTTCATGGCTACACCTTC. This encodes CASSPGQLHGYTF.

J is TRBJ1-1 and V is TRBV4-1; no firm D call. In germline, CDR1 is MGHRA, CDR2 YSYEKL. V was trimmed by 5 bases and J by 1 base, leaving 11 bases between them. The CDR3 is 14 amino acids. The CDR3 protein is CASSKSGPNTEAFF. CDR3 nucleotide sequence: TGCGCCAGCAGCAAGAGCGGACCGAACACTGAAGCTTTCTTT.

The chain is built from TRBV13 and TRBJ2-5, with D unresolved. Deletions cut 5 bases from V and 3 bases from J, with 10 bases between. The CDR3 contains 13 residues. Germline loops: CDR1 PRHDT, CDR2 FYEKMQ (reference sequence). CDR3 region: CASSLGVEETQYF. In nucleotides, the CDR3 is TGTGCCAGCAGCCTTGGAGTGGAAGAGACCCAGTACTTC.

The chain is built from TRBV6-4 and TRBJ2-1; D possibly corresponds to TRBD1 (6 bases). CDR1 is MRHNA, CDR2 SNTAGT, per germline. V lost 8 bases, J lost 5 bases, and 16 bases lay in between. The CDR3 spans 14 residues. CDR3 region: CASARGFENNEQFF. The CDR3 DNA follows: TGTGCCAGCGCAAGGGGGTTCGAAAACAATGAGCAGTTCTTC.

This clone was counted a single time. For the CDR3, the DNA is TGCGCCAGCAGCTGGGGATGTTGCGGGGGGGCCTGGGATGAGCAGTTCTTC. This encodes CASSWGCCGGAWDEQFF. This chain connects TRBV5-1 to TRBJ2-1; 9 nucleotides match TRBD2. The CDR3 consists of 17 residues. Germline CDR1 reads SGHRS; CDR2 reads YFSETQ. The trim removed 3 bases at V and 8 bases at J, leaving 15 bases unmatched.

The chain has TRBV5-6 and TRBJ1-1, with D possibly matching TRBD1 (6 bases). The CDR3 runs 14 residues. Germline loops: CDR1 SGHDT, CDR2 YYEEEE. V lost 2 bases to trimming and J lost 6 bases, with 14 bases between them. CDR3 sequence reads: CASSFGRGWAEAFF. CDR3 in DNA: TGTGCCAGCAGCTTCGGCAGGGGCTGGGCTGAAGCTTTCTTT.

The J gene is TRBJ1-2, the V gene TRBV9; 7 bases agree with TRBD1. CDR1 is SGDLS, CDR2 YYNGEE, per germline. This CDR3 has 13 residues. V shed 2 bases, J shed 3 bases, and the junction held 1 base outside the gene matches. The CDR3 DNA reads as TGTGCCAGCAGCGTTACAGGGGACTATGGCTACACCTTC. Protein product: CASSVTGDYGYTF.

Here the CDR3 DNA reads TGTGCCAGCAGTTACTCTTGGGCAGGATACATCGGGGAGCTGTTTTTT. Protein product: CASSYSWAGYIGELFF. This sequence joins TRBV6-5 and TRBJ2-2; D is unclear. The V and J ends lost 0 bases and 7 bases respectively, with 15 bases between them. CDR1 and CDR2 from the germline V gene are MNHEY and SVGAGI. The CDR3 sequence is 16 residues long.

The V call is TRBV6-1, the J call TRBJ2-7; D is perhaps TRBD1 (6 bases). The V gene lost 4 bases and the J gene lost 2 bases, with 9 bases spanning the gap. Per the germline V gene, CDR1 is MNHNS and CDR2 is SASEGT. This CDR3 spans 13 amino acids. CDR3 sequence: CASSAGQPYEQYF. The CDR3 coding sequence is TGTGCCAGCAGTGCTGGACAGCCCTACGAGCAGTACTTC.

V gene TRBV7-9 combines with J gene TRBJ2-7, with D perhaps matching TRBD2 (6 bases). With 0 bases removed from V and 3 bases from J, the gap between germline ends came to 15 bases. The CDR3 loop spans 16 amino acids. The germline V gene encodes CDR1 SEHNR and CDR2 FQNEAQ (reference sequence). The chain's CDR3 is CASSLAARDWNYEQYF. In DNA, the CDR3 is TGTGCCAGCAGCTTAGCAGCTCGGGACTGGAACTACGAGCAGTACTTC.

In DNA, the CDR3 is TGCGCCGGGGTGGGAGGACTCGGTGAAGCTTTCTTT. Translating it yields CAGVGGLGEAFF. The rearrangement uses TRBV4-1 and TRBJ1-1; D call uncertain. V lost 11 bases and J lost 7, with 17 bases in between. The CDR3 loop spans 12 amino acids. Germline values: CDR1 MGHRA, CDR2 YSYEKL.

This sequence joins TRBV6-5 and TRBJ2-7; the match to TRBD2 covers 7 bases. Germline CDR1 reads MNHEY; CDR2 reads SVGAGI. Unmatched junction bases numbered 7, after V lost 1 base and J lost 4 bases. The CDR3 is 15 residues long. The CDR3 region has the DNA TGTGCCAGCAGTTACTGGGGGGGGAGCCATTACGAGCAGTACTTC. Its protein is CASSYWGGSHYEQYF.

V usage is TRBV7-6 and J usage is TRBJ2-6, with D perhaps TRBD2 (6 bases). The CDR3 totals 22 residues. Trimming removed 1 base at V and 0 bases at J, with 25 bases between. Germline V CDR1 and CDR2: SGHVS, FNYEAQ. The CDR3 DNA reads as TGTGCCAGCAGCTTAGTCACCCGGCAGGAGGCTGGGGGGAGCTCTGGGGCCAACGTCCTGACTTTC. Amino acid sequence: CASSLVTRQEAGGSSGANVLTF.

This clone was counted a single time. The chain carries TRBV4-1 and TRBJ2-7; TRBD1 matches at 10 bases. CDR1 and CDR2 from the germline V gene are MGHRA and YSYEKL. The J segment lost 1 base and the V segment lost 1 base, leaving 7 bases of the junction unmatched. CDR3 length: 17 residues. The CDR3 DNA follows: TGCGCCAGCAGCCAAGCTGAGGGGACAGGGGTTTCCTACGAGCAGTACTTC. Translated, it gives CASSQAEGTGVSYEQYF.

The genes are TRBV6-1 and TRBJ2-5; 12 bases map to TRBD2. Unmatched junction bases numbered 4, after V lost 7 bases and J lost 1 base. The CDR3 runs 15 residues. Germline lookup yields CDR1 MNHNS and CDR2 SASEGT. The CDR3, as DNA: TGTGCCAGCACCCTGACTAGCGGGGGCCAAGAGACCCAGTACTTC. Amino acids: CASTLTSGGQETQYF.

The rearrangement links TRBV19 to TRBJ1-1; TRBD1 might be the D (5 bases). Germline V gives CDR1 LNHDA, CDR2 SQIVND (reference sequence). The CDR3 is 12 residues long. Trimming stripped 5 bases from V and 4 bases from J, with 8 bases between. CDR3 coding DNA: TGTGCCAGTAGTTTCGGGGGCACTGAAGCTTTCTTT. It specifies CASSFGGTEAFF.

V gene TRBV10-3 combines with J gene TRBJ2-7, with a possible D match to TRBD2 (7 bases). From germline, CDR1 is ENHRY and CDR2 SYGVKD. This CDR3 comprises 15 residues. V lost 3 bases, J lost 6 bases, and 18 bases lay in between. In DNA, the CDR3 is TGTGCCATCAGTGACCCGGACGGGGGGCCCTCCGAGCAGTACTTC. It codes for CAISDPDGGPSEQYF.

V usage is TRBV9 and J usage is TRBJ1-1, with 8 positions matching TRBD1. The V gene end was trimmed by 4 bases and the J gene end by 0 bases; junction bases not matched to a gene: 8. The CDR3 covers 16 residues. Germline values: CDR1 SGDLS, CDR2 YYNGEE. The CDR3 loop reads CASSPPGTGLNTEAFF. In DNA form, the CDR3 reads TGTGCCAGCAGCCCCCCCGGGACAGGCCTGAACACTGAAGCTTTCTTT.

The chain uses TRBV23-1 and TRBJ2-3, with D possibly being TRBD2 (6 bases). TRBV23-1 is an ORF for which the function is uncertain. V was trimmed by 6 bases and J by 4 bases, leaving 20 bases between them. CDR3 size: 16 residues. The chain's CDR3 is CASSRRLVGSPDTQYF. DNA for the CDR3: TGCGCCAGCAGCCGCCGACTAGTAGGATCCCCAGATACGCAGTATTTT.

This sequence joins TRBV6-5 and TRBJ1-2, with 8 bases lining up with TRBD1. The CDR3 is 14 amino acids. The V gene end was trimmed by 4 bases and the J gene end by 7 bases; junction bases not matched to a gene: 8. Germline V gene sequence: CDR1 MNHEY, CDR2 SVGAGI. CDR3 protein: CASSSSQGEGGYTF. Here the CDR3 DNA reads TGTGCCAGCAGTTCTTCACAGGGGGAAGGTGGCTACACCTTC.

The gene calls are TRBV7-9 and TRBJ2-1, with a weak D call TRBD2 (6 bases). The CDR3 spans 17 residues. CDR1 and CDR2 from the germline V gene are SEHNR and FQNEAQ (reference sequence). The V gene lost 0 bases and the J gene lost 6 bases, with 18 bases spanning the gap. Here the CDR3 DNA reads TGTGCCAGCAGCTTAGCGTTGGGGGGAGAGGAGGGCAATGAGCAGTTCTTC. Translating gives CASSLALGGEEGNEQFF.

The chain is built from TRBV27 and TRBJ2-3; no reliable D call. The CDR3 covers 15 residues. The germline CDR1 and CDR2 sequences are MNHEY and SMNVEV (reference sequence). V shed 3 bases and J shed 0 bases, with 10 bases lying between them. The CDR3 DNA follows: TGTGCCAGCAGTTTTTGGGCCCAAAGCACAGATACGCAGTATTTT. Encoded protein: CASSFWAQSTDTQYF.

J is TRBJ2-5 and V is TRBV4-1; D is undetermined. V was clipped by 0 bases and J by 3 bases, with 5 bases between them. Germline V gene sequence: CDR1 MGHRA, CDR2 YSYEKL. This CDR3 contains 13 residues. Here the CDR3 reads CASSQDTEETQYF. DNA for the CDR3: TGCGCCAGCAGCCAAGATACAGAAGAGACCCAGTACTTC.